The 14 T cell receptor beta chains reported below all come from one sample, sequenced in a study of neurological immune-mediated disorders. Each CDR3 protein gets one entry after TCRdb re-called the 5' RACE reads with MiXCR. The sample lists tens of thousands of distinct CDR3 sequences; 14% were seen once. Sequenced: CD4+ T cells from blood. The source is a woman aged 55 to 70 with HTLV-1-associated myelopathy (HAM/TSP).

There are many counts of this clonotype. The chain couples TRBV5-6 to TRBJ1-2; D is unresolved. With 4 bases removed from V and 4 bases from J, the gap between germline ends came to 8 bases. Per germline, CDR1 SGHDT and CDR2 YYEEEE. This CDR3 has 12 residues. CDR3 residues: CASSTLGYGYTF. DNA of the CDR3: TGTGCCAGCAGCACCCTGGGCTATGGCTACACCTTC.

This clonotype was counted at least ten times. V usage is TRBV20-1 and J usage is TRBJ2-7; the match to TRBD1 covers 12 bases. The germline CDR1 and CDR2 sequences are DFQATT and SNEGSKA (reference sequence). The J segment lost 3 bases and the V segment lost 1 base, leaving 4 bases of the junction unmatched. The CDR3 runs 15 residues. DNA for the CDR3: TGCAGTGCTAGAGGGGGGACAGGGGGCAACTACGAGCAGTACTTC. Amino acids: CSARGGTGGNYEQYF.

Ten or more counts support this clonotype. This chain uses TRBV20-1 with TRBJ2-1, with D uncertain. Germline values: CDR1 DFQATT, CDR2 SNEGSKA (reference sequence). V was shortened by 3 bases and J by 0 bases, with 12 bases between the two germline ends. The CDR3 runs 15 residues. CDR3 protein: CSASGRHGSYNEQFF. The CDR3 bases are TGCAGTGCTAGTGGACGCCACGGCTCCTACAATGAGCAGTTCTTC.

This clonotype was observed at least ten times. The gene calls are TRBV5-1 and TRBJ2-7; 11 positions match TRBD1. The CDR3 runs 14 residues. In germline, CDR1 is SGHRS, CDR2 YFSETQ. The J segment lost 6 bases and the V segment lost 5 bases, leaving 7 bases of the junction unmatched. The CDR3 DNA reads TGCGCCAGCAGTCGCGGACAGGGGGCTCTCGAGCAGTACTTC. Residues: CASSRGQGALEQYF.

The chain recombines TRBV5-5 with TRBJ2-7, with 9 nucleotides matching TRBD1. V lost 4 bases and J lost 0; bases outside the gene matches: 5. This CDR3 has 15 amino acids. Germline CDR1 and CDR2: SGHKS and YYEKEE (reference sequence). This CDR3 is CASSKGQGISYEQYF. CDR3 bases: TGTGCCAGCAGCAAAGGACAGGGGATCTCCTACGAGCAGTACTTC. Full variable domain (outside the CDR3, taken from reference TRBV5-5 and TRBJ2-7): DAGVTQSPTHLIKTRGQQVTLRCSPISGHKSVSWYQQVLGQGPQFIFQYYEKEERGRGNFPDRFSARQFPNYSSELNVNALLLGDSALYLCASSKGQGISYEQYFGPGTRLTVT.

This clonotype has ten or more counts. The chain links TRBV3-1 to TRBJ1-6, with a tentative D call TRBD1 (5 bases). Germline loops: CDR1 LGHDT, CDR2 YNNKEL (reference sequence). V gave up 3 bases and J gave up 7 bases, with 13 bases separating them. The CDR3 spans 15 residues. The CDR3 region is CASSQFQGSNSPLHF. The CDR3 DNA reads TGTGCCAGCAGCCAGTTTCAGGGATCGAATTCACCCCTCCACTTT.

The table lists this clonotype with many counts. The chain uses TRBV3-1 and TRBJ1-2, with D possibly TRBD1 on 5 matching bases. Per the germline V gene, CDR1 is LGHDT and CDR2 is YNNKEL (reference sequence). Deletions cut 1 base from V and 4 bases from J, with 10 bases between. The CDR3 has 14 residues. CDR3 bases: TGTGCCAGCAGCCAAGGACAGAGGACCTATGGCTACACCTTC. Translated, it gives CASSQGQRTYGYTF.

This clonotype was seen at least ten times. The chain couples TRBV5-1 to TRBJ1-1, with D uncertain. This CDR3 comprises 14 residues. V lost 4 bases and J 1 base, leaving 11 bases between the germline ends. The V gene's germline CDR1 is SGHRS and CDR2 YFSETQ. The CDR3 loop reads CASSNRVPNTEAFF. The CDR3 bases are TGCGCCAGCAGCAACCGGGTACCGAACACTGAAGCTTTCTTT.

This clonotype was seen at least ten times. V usage is TRBV20-1 and J usage is TRBJ2-3; TRBD2 agrees at 9 bases. This CDR3 contains 14 residues. Germline CDR1 is DFQATT and CDR2 is SNEGSKA (reference sequence). V was pared by 3 bases and J by 3 bases, with 4 bases of the junction left unmatched. The CDR3 sequence: CSASRAGGTDTQYF. CDR3 nucleotides: TGCAGTGCTAGTCGAGCGGGGGGTACAGATACGCAGTATTTT.

This clonotype was seen many times. The chain is built from TRBV19 and TRBJ1-5; D remains unclear. The V end lost 6 bases, the J end lost 0 bases, and 12 bases lay between the germline ends. Germline V gives CDR1 LNHDA, CDR2 SQIVND (reference sequence). The CDR3 spans 15 residues. The CDR3 is CASRPQDVSNQPQHF. Here the CDR3 DNA reads TGTGCCAGTAGGCCCCAAGACGTTAGCAATCAGCCCCAGCATTTT. Based on the CDR3 plus reference TRBV19 and TRBJ1-5, the full variable domain is DGGITQSPKYLFRKEGQNVTLSCEQNLNHDAMYWYRQDPGQGLRLIYYSQIVNDFQKGDIAEGYSVSREKKESFPLTVTSAQKNPTAFYLCASRPQDVSNQPQHFGDGTRLSIL.

This clonotype was counted at least ten times. The chain links TRBV11-1 to TRBJ2-5, with TRBD1 matching over 8 bases. CDR1 is SGHAT, CDR2 FQDESV, per germline (reference sequence). The CDR3 consists of 15 residues. The J segment lost 3 bases and the V segment lost 5 bases, leaving 8 bases of the junction unmatched. CDR3 sequence (DNA): TGTGCCAGCAGCCAACTAGAGACAGGGGAAGAGACCCAGTACTTC. It encodes CASSQLETGEETQYF.

The sample holds many counts of this clonotype. This chain connects TRBV10-1 to TRBJ2-2, with a tentative D call TRBD2 (6 bases). Per the germline V gene, CDR1 is WNHNN and CDR2 is SYGVQD (reference sequence). Between the trimmed V and J ends, which lost 0 bases and 5 bases, there was a span of 7 bases. CDR3 length equals 14 residues. For the CDR3, the DNA is TGCGCCAGCAGTGAGTCTGGGAGGACCGGGGAGCTGTTTTTT. Translating gives CASSESGRTGELFF.

This clonotype was counted ten times or more. The J gene is TRBJ2-7, the V gene TRBV2; D not certain. The V end lost 6 bases, the J end lost 0 bases, and 12 bases lay between the germline ends. Germline lookup yields CDR1 SNHLY and CDR2 FYNNEI. This CDR3 contains 14 residues. The CDR3, as DNA: TGTGCCAGCAGGCGATTATCCCCCTCCTACGAGCAGTACTTC. It specifies CASRRLSPSYEQYF.

This clonotype was seen repeatedly, ten times or more. The rearrangement joins TRBV7-6 to TRBJ1-1; 7 positions match TRBD1. Germline V gene sequence: CDR1 SGHVS, CDR2 FNYEAQ. This CDR3 has 15 residues. J lost 1 base, V lost 5 bases, and 7 bases had no gene match. This CDR3 is CASSHPYRGNTEAFF. In DNA, the CDR3 is TGTGCCAGCAGCCATCCATACAGGGGGAACACTGAAGCTTTCTTT.